The present TCR beta chain was sequenced within a study of beta chain features in type 1 diabetes. Study-level findings and limits: Across all four CD4+ subsets, people with type 1 diabetes showed modestly shorter TCRB CDR3s.

Every bit of the isolated RNA underwent reverse transcription, so sequencing read expressed TCRB transcripts. Clones were sequenced by immunoSEQ multiplex PCR, and TCRdb holds only the in-frame ones, with some missing. The sample consists of around 160,000 clones, roughly 65% of them appearing once. Points on this clone: Its antigen is not identified.

It was via CD45RO/CCR7/CD25/CD127/CD95/CD27 that CD4+ naive, central memory, regulatory and stem cell-like memory cells were sorted. Germline CDR1 is SQVTM and CDR2 is ANQGSEA. Trimming took off 1 base at V and 0 bases at J, with 9 bases between the two ends. The CDR3 runs 14 residues. V and J are TRBV29-1 and TRBJ1-1; no reliable D call. Sequences were obtained from naive CD4+ T cells from blood. The source of this sequence is a man aged 25 to 45 with type 1 diabetes. The CDR3 is CSVEVGGVNTEAFF. The CDR3 nucleotides read TGCAGCGTTGAAGTGGGCGGAGTGAACACTGAAGCTTTCTTT.